Below, 18 T cell receptor beta chains from the same sample are listed, as sequenced in a study of cytomegalovirus exposure and HLA in healthy donors. Amplification used 60 Vbeta primers and 13 Jbeta primers. This table comes from immunoSEQ multiplex PCR, and its TCRdb copy is limited to in-frame clones, with some not included. The data show approximately 93,000 clones, with approximately 81% seen just once and 3% to 3.5% held by the top ten. The sequencing sample was made of PBMCs. These receptors were obtained from a woman between 35 and 50 years old in good health and CMV-seronegative.

V gene TRBV7-2 combines with J gene TRBJ2-7; D remains unclear. Germline V gene sequence: CDR1 SGHTA, CDR2 FQGNSA. The CDR3 is made up of 12 amino acids. The germline V and J ends were trimmed by 10 bases and 3 bases, with 13 bases remaining between them. The CDR3 nucleotides are TGTGCCACCTCCGGAGACTTCTACGAGCAGTACTTC. Its translation is CATSGDFYEQYF.

The chain is built from TRBV11-3 and TRBJ2-7, with 7 nucleotides matching TRBD1. CDR1 is SGHNT, CDR2 YENEEA, per germline. The CDR3 consists of 16 residues. Trimming took 5 bases from V and 5 from J; bases not matched to a gene: 15. CDR3 DNA: TGTGCCAGCAGCCTATACACCACAGGGGAAAGGGACGAGCAGTACTTC. Encoded protein: CASSLYTTGERDEQYF.

The gene calls are TRBV4-1 and TRBJ2-7, with 12 bases fitting TRBD2. This CDR3 contains 18 residues. Trimming cost V 1 base and J 3 bases; bases outside gene matches: 10. CDR1 and CDR2 (germline): MGHRA, YSYEKL. The CDR3 spells CASSQAPWTSGTYYEQYF. The DNA of the CDR3 is TGCGCCAGCAGCCAAGCACCATGGACTAGCGGGACCTACTACGAGCAGTACTTC.

The chain recombines TRBV7-2 with TRBJ2-7; tentatively, D is TRBD2 (6 bases). CDR1 is SGHTA and CDR2 is FQGNSA in the germline V gene. V lost 5 bases and J lost 5, with 22 bases in between. This CDR3 contains 16 residues. CDR3 nucleotides: TGTGCCAGCAGCCCGCGCGGGACCCGCTTTTCCGACGAGCAGTACTTC. It encodes CASSPRGTRFSDEQYF. Together with reference TRBV7-2 and TRBJ2-7, the CDR3 gives the full variable domain: GAGVSQSPSNKVTEKGKDVELRCDPISGHTALYWYRQSLGQGLEFLIYFQGNSAPDKSGLPSDRFSAERTGGSVSTLTIQRTQQEDSAVYLCASSPRGTRFSDEQYFGPGTRLTVT.

This chain uses TRBV29-1 with TRBJ2-7; the match to TRBD2 covers 12 bases. Germline trimming cut 7 bases from V and 2 bases from J; bases unmatched to any gene: 15. CDR1 and CDR2 (germline): SQVTM, ANQGSEA. This CDR3 is 17 amino acids long. For the CDR3, the DNA is TGCAGCGACGGATCCCCTAGACTAGCGGGAGATCCCTACGAGCAGTACTTC. This translates into CSDGSPRLAGDPYEQYF.

This clone was counted a few times. The chain employs TRBV4-1 and TRBJ1-1; D may be TRBD1 (6 bases). Trimming shortened V by 3 bases and J by 5 bases, and 16 bases separated the two germline ends. The germline V gene has CDR1 MGHRA and CDR2 YSYEKL. The CDR3 length is 15 residues. In nucleotides, the CDR3 is TGCGCCAGCAGCCATGCAGGGGATTGGGTGACTGAAGCTTTCTTT. Its translation: CASSHAGDWVTEAFF.

This chain connects TRBV27 to TRBJ1-3; TRBD1 agrees at 8 bases. The CDR3 sequence is 16 residues long. The ends lost 5 bases at V and 2 bases at J; junction bases unmatched: 8. Per germline, CDR1 MNHEY and CDR2 SMNVEV (reference sequence). The DNA for the CDR3 is TGTGCCAGCAGTGCCAGGGGGCTTATTCCTGGAAACACCATATATTTT. It specifies CASSARGLIPGNTIYF.

The V call is TRBV28, the J call TRBJ2-4, with 16 bases fitting TRBD2. V lost 3 bases, J lost 16 bases, and 9 bases stayed unmatched. The CDR3 is 15 amino acids. Germline CDR1 is MDHEN and CDR2 is SYDVKM. CDR3 bases: TGTGCCAGCAGTTTCGGGACTAGCGGGAGGGCCGGAGTTTACTTC. Amino acid sequence: CASSFGTSGRAGVYF.

For this clone: The junction differs from germline at one of its ends, possibly a read error. The chain carries TRBV30 and TRBJ2-3; TRBD1 matches 7 bases. The germline V gene encodes CDR1 GTSNPN and CDR2 SVGIG (reference sequence). The CDR3 covers 14 residues. The CDR3 DNA reads TGTGTCTGGGTTAAGACAGGGCGCACAGATACGCAGTATTTT. Protein: CVWVKTGRTDTQYF.

The rearrangement links TRBV11-2 to TRBJ1-3; no clear D. Germline V lookup: CDR1 SGHAT, CDR2 FQNNGV. V shed 3 bases and J shed 0 bases, with 15 bases lying between them. This CDR3 contains 17 residues. CDR3 region: CASSLGFRRYSGNTIYF. In DNA form, the CDR3 reads TGTGCCAGCAGCTTGGGATTTAGGAGGTACTCTGGAAACACCATATATTTT.

This chain connects TRBV15 to TRBJ2-5, with a weak D call TRBD2 (7 bases). Between the trimmed V and J ends, which lost 0 bases and 7 bases, there was a span of 21 bases. This CDR3 has 17 residues. The germline CDR1 and CDR2 sequences are LNHNV and YYDKDF (reference sequence). The CDR3 is CATSRDGGGGLGGTQYF. The CDR3 DNA follows: TGTGCCACCAGCAGAGATGGAGGGGGGGGTCTCGGCGGGACCCAGTACTTC.

The chain employs TRBV30 and TRBJ2-1, with unresolved D. The germline V and J ends were trimmed by 1 base and 10 bases, with 17 bases remaining between them. The CDR3 is 14 residues long. CDR1 is GTSNPN, CDR2 SVGIG, per germline (reference sequence). CDR3 DNA: TGTGCCTGGAGTGGTTGGGCAGGCGATGGGGAGCAGTTCTTC. It translates to CAWSGWAGDGEQFF.

V and J are TRBV19 and TRBJ2-5; D unclear. Germline CDR1 is LNHDA and CDR2 is SQIVND (reference sequence). The V gene lost 3 bases and the J gene lost 3 bases, with 11 bases spanning the gap. CDR3 length equals 14 residues. CDR3 coding DNA: TGTGCCAGTAGTATGGTCCACAGAAAAGAGACCCAGTACTTC. Translating it yields CASSMVHRKETQYF.

This clone was observed once. V gene TRBV10-3 combines with J gene TRBJ2-5; 11 bases match TRBD2. Trimming removed 4 bases from V and 3 bases from J; junction bases left unmatched: 7. The CDR3 runs to 16 residues. Germline-derived CDR1 and CDR2 are ENHRY and SYGVKD. CDR3 in amino acids: CAISVGTSGSKETQYF. The CDR3 region has the DNA TGTGCCATCAGTGTTGGGACTAGCGGATCCAAAGAGACCCAGTACTTC.

The chain recombines TRBV7-9 with TRBJ2-3; 8 bases map to TRBD2. Germline CDR1 and CDR2: SEHNR and FQNEAQ (reference sequence). The CDR3 extends over 16 amino acids. After removal of 1 base from V and 1 base from J, the junction contained 4 bases not matched to a gene. The CDR3 spells CASSLGGAGGTDTQYF. The CDR3 nucleotides are TGTGCCAGCAGCTTAGGAGGAGCGGGAGGCACAGATACGCAGTATTTT.

This chain joins TRBV5-1 and TRBJ2-7; 13 bases align to TRBD2. After removal of 4 bases from V and 5 bases from J, the junction contained 6 bases not matched to a gene. The CDR3 totals 15 residues. Germline assignment: CDR1 SGHRS and CDR2 YFSETQ. The CDR3 here is CASSRLGLAGDEQYF. CDR3 nucleotide sequence: TGCGCCAGCAGCAGACTAGGACTAGCGGGAGACGAGCAGTACTTC.

Worth noting for this clone: The junction differs from germline at one of its ends, possibly a read error. This chain links TRBV29-1 with TRBJ1-4, with a tentative D call TRBD1 (6 bases). CDR1 is SQVTM, CDR2 ANQGSEA, per germline. The CDR3 consists of 15 residues. The CDR3 DNA follows: TGCAGCGTTAAAGAGACCGGGGCGCAGGGGGAAAAACTGTTTTTT. Translated: CSVKETGAQGEKLFF.

V usage is TRBV7-8 and J usage is TRBJ2-3, with 8 bases lining up with TRBD2. Germline CDR1 is SGHVS and CDR2 is FQNEAQ. This CDR3 comprises 14 residues. The V segment lost 6 bases and the J segment 6 bases; nucleotides outside the gene matches: 8. DNA for the CDR3: TGTGCCAGCAGTCCGGGGGGGGGCGTGGATACGCAGTATTTT. It is translated as CASSPGGGVDTQYF.